The 28 T cell receptor beta chains below all came from one sample that was sequenced in a study of cytomegalovirus exposure and HLA in healthy donors. 13 Jbeta primers and 60 Vbeta primers were used for the PCR. Sequencing used immunoSEQ multiplex PCR; TCRdb keeps in-frame clones, though not all of them. The sample holds around 140,000 clones. Sequenced sample: PBMCs. Receptors originate from a woman between 45 and 60 years old in good health and CMV-seronegative.

Concerning this clone itself: Other DNA sequences in the same sample also yield this CDR3. The genes are TRBV18 and TRBJ1-3; D call uncertain. The germline V gene encodes CDR1 KGHSH and CDR2 LQKENI. V was pared by 2 bases and J by 4 bases, with 9 bases between. This CDR3 is built from 14 residues. The CDR3 region is CASSPAGSGNTIYF. CDR3 in DNA: TGTGCCAGCTCACCAGCAGGCTCGGGAAACACCATATATTTT. Full variable domain (missing parts from reference TRBV18 and TRBJ1-3): NAGVMQNPRHLVRRRGQEARLRCSPMKGHSHVYWYRQLPEEGLKFMVYLQKENIIDESGMPKERFSAEFPKEGPSILRIQQVVRGDSAAYFCASSPAGSGNTIYFGEGSWLTVV.

This chain joins TRBV28 and TRBJ2-7; 8 nucleotides match TRBD1. The CDR3 covers 14 residues. The germline CDR1 and CDR2 sequences are MDHEN and SYDVKM. V shed 3 bases and J 4 bases; nucleotides not matched to a gene: 5. CDR3 sequence: CASSFSGGIYEQYF. CDR3 nucleotide sequence: TGTGCCAGCAGTTTCTCAGGGGGCATTTACGAGCAGTACTTC.

This chain joins TRBV5-1 and TRBJ1-2; 7 nucleotides line up with TRBD1. Looked up from germline, CDR1 is SGHRS and CDR2 is YFSETQ. The CDR3 has 15 amino acids. The J segment lost 3 bases and the V segment lost 0 bases, leaving 5 bases of the junction unmatched. CDR3 residues: CASSLENRGDYGYTF. CDR3 coding DNA: TGCGCCAGCAGCTTGGAGAACAGGGGCGACTATGGCTACACCTTC.

Of note for this clone: This sample includes further DNA sequences coding for the same CDR3. J is TRBJ2-1 and V is TRBV10-3, with TRBD2 matching 11 bases. This CDR3 is built from 15 residues. Germline values: CDR1 ENHRY, CDR2 SYGVKD. Trimming at V came to 2 bases and at J to 6 bases, leaving 3 bases not matched to a gene. CDR3 sequence (DNA): TGTGCCATCAGTGAGGGGCTAGCGGGAGGCAATGAGCAGTTCTTC. This translates into CAISEGLAGGNEQFF.

V is TRBV4-2 and J is TRBJ2-7; TRBD2 aligns across 10 bases. This CDR3 is 18 amino acids long. Germline trimming cut 0 bases from V and 1 base from J; bases unmatched to any gene: 9. Germline V CDR1 and CDR2: LGHNA, YNFKEQ. CDR3 sequence reads: CASSQDPKLAGGSYEQYF. CDR3 DNA sequence: TGTGCCAGCAGCCAAGATCCCAAGTTAGCGGGGGGATCCTACGAGCAGTACTTC.

The chain employs TRBV18 and TRBJ1-5; D remains ambiguous. V lost 2 bases, J lost 9 bases, and 17 bases lay in between. CDR1 KGHSH and CDR2 LQKENI come from the germline V gene. This CDR3 spans 15 amino acids. The CDR3 here is CASSPRALGGSPQHF. CDR3 bases: TGTGCCAGCTCACCAAGGGCGCTCGGAGGGTCGCCCCAGCATTTT.

The chain combines TRBV7-9 with TRBJ2-1; 11 bases map to TRBD2. V trimming: 5 bases; J trimming: 5 bases; junction bases outside the gene matches: 8. This CDR3 has 16 amino acids. From germline, CDR1 is SEHNR and CDR2 FQNEAQ (reference sequence). The CDR3 spells CASSQPTSGTHNEQFF. The CDR3 DNA reads TGTGCCAGCAGCCAGCCGACTAGCGGGACTCACAATGAGCAGTTCTTC. The entire variable domain, with the rest obtained from reference TRBV7-9 and TRBJ2-1, is as follows: DTGVSQNPRHKITKRGQNVTFRCDPISEHNRLYWYRQTLGQGPEFLTYFQNEAQLEKSRLLSDRFSAERPKGSFSTLEIQRTEQGDSAMYLCASSQPTSGTHNEQFFGPGTRLTVL.

This rearrangement joins TRBV28 to TRBJ2-1; TRBD1 is a possible D gene (5 bases). Germline-derived CDR1 and CDR2 are MDHEN and SYDVKM. The CDR3 contains 15 residues. V lost 5 bases and J 0 bases, leaving 11 bases between the germline ends. The CDR3 sequence: CASSPRASSYNEQFF. CDR3 in DNA: TGTGCCAGCAGTCCCAGGGCCAGCTCCTACAATGAGCAGTTCTTC.

V usage is TRBV5-4 and J usage is TRBJ2-7, with D possibly TRBD1 on 6 matching bases. With 0 bases removed from V and 5 bases from J, the gap between germline ends came to 15 bases. Per germline, CDR1 SGHNT and CDR2 YYREEE (reference sequence). The CDR3 has 15 residues. In DNA form, the CDR3 reads TGTGCCAGCAGCTTGGCAGGTGCTGGGGGCGACGAGCAGTACTTC. Encoded protein: CASSLAGAGGDEQYF.

This chain joins TRBV2 and TRBJ1-6; D gene unclear. Germline V CDR1 and CDR2: SNHLY, FYNNEI. V shed 3 bases and J shed 0 bases, with 12 bases lying between them. The CDR3 is made up of 17 amino acids. The CDR3 region is CASSDSLASSYNSPLHF. The CDR3 region has the DNA TGTGCCAGCAGTGATTCCCTGGCAAGCTCCTATAATTCACCCCTCCACTTT.

The V call is TRBV6-5, the J call TRBJ2-7; D perhaps matches TRBD2 (6 bases). The CDR3 is made up of 14 amino acids. Germline V gene lookup returns CDR1 MNHEY and CDR2 SVGAGI. Trimming left V 4 bases short and J 6 bases short, with 16 bases between. The CDR3 coding sequence is TGTGCCAGCAGTTCGGGACTCTTGCCCTCCGAGCAGTACTTC. Protein: CASSSGLLPSEQYF.

The chain joins TRBV6-5 to TRBJ1-4; the D is unclear. The germline V and J ends were trimmed by 4 bases and 8 bases, with 17 bases remaining between them. CDR1 is MNHEY and CDR2 is SVGAGI in the germline V gene. There are 15 residues in the CDR3. The CDR3 sequence: CASSFRRLPGEKLFF. Here the CDR3 DNA reads TGTGCCAGCAGTTTTCGCCGATTACCGGGGGAAAAACTGTTTTTT.

The gene calls are TRBV4-1 and TRBJ2-7; 9 nucleotides match TRBD1. In germline, CDR1 is MGHRA, CDR2 YSYEKL. Losses at the gene ends were 3 bases for V and 6 bases for J; bases not matched to a gene: 3. The CDR3 is 13 residues long. The DNA of the CDR3 is TGCGCCAGCAGCCAGCCGGACAGGGGCGAGCAGTACTTC. Encoded protein: CASSQPDRGEQYF.

The chain uses TRBV5-6 and TRBJ1-1; the D is unclear. CDR1 and CDR2 from the germline V gene are SGHDT and YYEEEE. There are 13 residues in the CDR3. V gave up 5 bases and J gave up 0 bases, with 8 bases separating them. CDR3 region: CASRAEMNTEAFF. In DNA, the CDR3 is TGTGCCAGCAGGGCAGAAATGAACACTGAAGCTTTCTTT.

The chain carries TRBV10-2 and TRBJ1-2; TRBD1 matches at 8 bases. The junction had 6 bases not matched to a gene; V was cut back by 10 bases and J by 2 bases. The CDR3 loop spans 13 amino acids. In germline, CDR1 is WSHSY, CDR2 SAAADI. The CDR3 DNA sequence: TGCGCCACAGACAGGGGAGCAAACTATGGCTACACCTTC. This encodes CATDRGANYGYTF.

The rearrangement links TRBV30 to TRBJ1-4, with a possible D match to TRBD1 (5 bases). This CDR3 contains 13 residues. Germline CDR1 reads GTSNPN; CDR2 reads SVGIG (reference sequence). Trimming removed 4 bases at V and 8 bases at J, with 14 bases between. CDR3 protein: CAWKGSSGEKLFF. For the CDR3, the DNA is TGTGCCTGGAAGGGCAGTTCAGGGGAAAAACTGTTTTTT.

The rearrangement uses TRBV6-1 and TRBJ1-5; D perhaps matches TRBD1 (6 bases). V was clipped by 2 bases and J by 2 bases, with 10 bases between them. Germline-derived CDR1 and CDR2 are MNHNS and SASEGT. The CDR3 spans 15 residues. CDR3 in amino acids: CASSEWGQGNQPQHF. CDR3 nucleotide sequence: TGTGCCAGCAGTGAATGGGGGCAGGGCAATCAGCCCCAGCATTTT.

The chain is built from TRBV28 and TRBJ1-5, with D possibly TRBD1 on 5 matching bases. Germline values: CDR1 MDHEN, CDR2 SYDVKM. Trimming took 5 bases from V and 2 from J, leaving 13 bases between them. The CDR3 contains 15 residues. The CDR3 nucleotides are TGTGCCAGCAGTATTAAGGGGAGGGGCAATCAGCCCCAGCATTTT. Translating it yields CASSIKGRGNQPQHF.

The J gene is TRBJ2-2, the V gene TRBV6-1, with 9 bases aligning to TRBD1. Losses at the gene ends were 7 bases for V and 6 bases for J; bases not matched to a gene: 6. The CDR3 is made up of 14 amino acids. Looked up from germline, CDR1 is MNHNS and CDR2 is SASEGT. CDR3 sequence: CASMRGQGSGELFF. The CDR3 DNA follows: TGTGCCAGCATGAGGGGACAGGGTTCCGGGGAGCTGTTTTTT.

This rearrangement joins TRBV30 to TRBJ1-5; the match to TRBD1 covers 7 bases. The CDR3 is made up of 14 amino acids. V gave up 0 bases and J gave up 9 bases; unmatched junction bases: 8. The germline gives CDR1 GTSNPN, CDR2 SVGIG (reference sequence). The CDR3 nucleotides read TGTGCCTGGAGTGTGGCAGGGGGATTACGGCCCCAGCATTTT. As protein: CAWSVAGGLRPQHF. Together with reference TRBV30 and TRBJ1-5, the CDR3 gives the full variable domain: SQTIHQWPATLVQPVGSPLSLECTVEGTSNPNLYWYRQAAGRGLQLLFYSVGIGQISSEVPQNLSASRPQDRQFILSSKKLLLSDSGFYLCAWSVAGGLRPQHFGDGTRLSIL.

The genes are TRBV4-2 and TRBJ2-1, with D unclear. Germline CDR1 LGHNA, CDR2 YNFKEQ. CDR3 length equals 16 residues. The ends were cut back, 0 bases at V and 1 base at J, with 10 bases in the middle. CDR3 DNA sequence: TGTGCCAGCAGCCAAGATAGACTGGATTCCTACAATGAGCAGTTCTTC. This translates into CASSQDRLDSYNEQFF.

This chain connects TRBV6-4 to TRBJ1-5; D unclear. Germline CDR1 reads MRHNA; CDR2 reads SNTAGT. This CDR3 region has 11 residues. V lost 9 bases, J lost 5 bases, and 8 bases lay in between. CDR3 in amino acids: CARVSHQPQHF. The DNA for the CDR3 is TGTGCCAGGGTGAGTCATCAGCCCCAGCATTTT.

The V gene is TRBV15, the J gene TRBJ1-1; unclear D gene. The CDR3 covers 15 residues. CDR1 and CDR2 from the germline V gene are LNHNV and YYDKDF (reference sequence). Trimming took off 2 bases at V and 3 bases at J, with 13 bases between the two ends. The CDR3 DNA follows: TGTGCCACCAGCAGACCTTCAGACGGGGACACTGAAGCTTTCTTT. Translation: CATSRPSDGDTEAFF.

This chain uses TRBV5-1 with TRBJ1-2, with 9 bases identical to TRBD1. Per the germline V gene, CDR1 is SGHRS and CDR2 is YFSETQ. Losses at the gene ends were 4 bases for V and 4 bases for J; bases not matched to a gene: 5. There are 14 residues in the CDR3. The CDR3 is CASSITGGGYGYTF. CDR3 DNA: TGCGCCAGCAGCATCACAGGGGGCGGCTATGGCTACACCTTC.

The chain combines TRBV2 with TRBJ1-4, with TRBD1 matching 7 bases. Germline V gene lookup returns CDR1 SNHLY and CDR2 FYNNEI. V dropped 4 bases and J dropped 7; count of bases not matched to a gene: 3. The CDR3 totals 13 residues. As DNA, the CDR3 is TGTGCCAGCAGTGGACAGGGCCGTGAAAAACTGTTTTTT. Translating gives CASSGQGREKLFF. Filled out from reference TRBV2 and TRBJ1-4, the complete variable domain reads EPEVTQTPSHQVTQMGQEVILRCVPISNHLYFYWYRQILGQKVEFLVSFYNNEISEKSEIFDDQFSVERPDGSNFTLKIRSTKLEDSAMYFCASSGQGREKLFFGSGTQLSVL.

The V call is TRBV28, the J call TRBJ2-1; 10 bases fit TRBD2. This CDR3 contains 15 residues. Germline V gives CDR1 MDHEN, CDR2 SYDVKM. With V trimmed by 5 bases and J by 9 bases, 10 bases remained unmatched. CDR3: CASSDSGRYESEQFF. The CDR3 DNA follows: TGTGCCAGCAGTGATAGCGGGAGGTACGAAAGTGAGCAGTTCTTC.

The chain has TRBV7-2 and TRBJ1-2; perhaps TRBD1 as D (5 bases). The CDR3 covers 14 residues. Germline V gives CDR1 SGHTA, CDR2 FQGNSA. Trimming stripped 5 bases from V and 6 bases from J, with 16 bases between. DNA for the CDR3: TGTGCCAGCAGCCCTCTGGCAGGGTGGAATGGCTACACCTTC. Translation: CASSPLAGWNGYTF.

This chain uses TRBV6-6 with TRBJ2-1; 7 bases map to TRBD1. V was clipped by 7 bases and J by 5 bases; unmatched bases: 14. CDR1 and CDR2 from the germline V gene are MNHNY and SVGAGI (reference sequence). This CDR3 comprises 16 residues. The CDR3 bases are TGTGCCAGCACCTCGGGGCTGACAGGGAATAACAATGAGCAGTTCTTC. This codes for CASTSGLTGNNNEQFF.